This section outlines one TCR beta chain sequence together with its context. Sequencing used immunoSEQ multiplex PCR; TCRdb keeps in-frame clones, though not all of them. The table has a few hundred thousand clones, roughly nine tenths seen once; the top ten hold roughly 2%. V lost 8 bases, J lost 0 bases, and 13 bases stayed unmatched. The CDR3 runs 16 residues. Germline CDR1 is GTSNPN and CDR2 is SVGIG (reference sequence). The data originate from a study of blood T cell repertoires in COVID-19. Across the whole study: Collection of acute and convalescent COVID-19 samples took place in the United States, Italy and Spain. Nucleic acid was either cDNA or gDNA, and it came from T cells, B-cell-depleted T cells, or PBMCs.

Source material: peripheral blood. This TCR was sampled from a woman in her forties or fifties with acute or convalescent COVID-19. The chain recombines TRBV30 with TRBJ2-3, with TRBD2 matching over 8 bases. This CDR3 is CASTSGSGTSTDTQYF. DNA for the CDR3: TGTGCCAGCACCAGCGGGAGTGGTACTAGCACAGATACGCAGTATTTT.